These T cell receptor beta chains were read from a single sample in a study of patients and donors after allogeneic stem cell transplantation. TCRdb reprocessed the RT-PCR reads via MiXCR and lists one record per CDR3 protein. The table lists 110,000 or so distinct CDR3 sequences, 35% of them singletons. Sequencing input: blood, either unsorted or a sorted T cell fraction (not recorded which). These receptors were collected from a human donor who was either an allogeneic HSCT recipient or a stem cell or donor lymphocyte infusion donor (not recorded which). It is not recorded whose cells these are; they may come from a transplant donor. Both conserved end residues are part of each CDR3. Each record gives: clone size, V gene, J gene, D gene, CDR3 protein, CDR3 DNA. A D gene is named only where the DNA matches it firmly. Clone size, where shown, is once, few, many, or a class for clones that have expanded.

size: many; V: TRBV24-1; J: TRBJ1-5; D: -; CDR3: CATSDLPQSNQPQHF; DNA: TGTGCCACCAGTGATTTGCCACAAAGCAATCAGCCCCAGCATTTT
size: -; V: TRBV28; J: TRBJ2-7; D: -; CDR3: CASSLLKGPLNEQYF; DNA: TGTGCCAGCAGCCTCCTAAAGGGTCCTTTAAACGAGCAGTACTTC
size: few; V: TRBV29-1; J: TRBJ2-5; D: TRBD2; CDR3: CSVLRGGSKQETQYF; DNA: TGCAGCGTTCTTCGGGGGGGCAGTAAGCAAGAGACCCAGTACTTC
size: -; V: TRBV11-2; J: TRBJ2-1; D: -; CDR3: CASSLVTVLNEQFF; DNA: TGTGCCAGCAGCTTAGTTACGGTTCTCAATGAGCAGTTCTTC
size: -; V: TRBV28; J: TRBJ2-3; D: -; CDR3: CATRGGTASTDTQYF; DNA: TGTGCCACCCGAGGGGGGACCGCTAGCACAGATACGCAGTATTTT
size: -; V: TRBV7-2; J: TRBJ2-1; D: TRBD2; CDR3: CASSAPGLARYNEQFF; DNA: TGTGCCAGCAGCGCTCCGGGACTAGCGAGATACAATGAGCAGTTCTTC
size: -; V: TRBV7-9; J: TRBJ1-1; D: TRBD1; CDR3: CASSPRQGITEAFF; DNA: TGTGCCAGCAGCCCCCGACAGGGGATCACTGAAGCTTTCTTT
size: few; V: TRBV7-2; J: TRBJ1-6; D: TRBD1; CDR3: CASSLGTGVSPLHF; DNA: TGTGCCAGCAGCTTAGGGACAGGGGTTTCACCCCTCCACTTT
size: -; V: TRBV7-8; J: TRBJ2-2; D: -; CDR3: CASSLGVSGNTGELFF; DNA: TGTGCCAGCAGCTTAGGTGTCAGCGGGAACACCGGGGAGCTGTTTTTT
size: few; V: TRBV7-2; J: TRBJ1-1; D: TRBD1; CDR3: CASSTTGGVSEAFF; DNA: TGTGCCAGCAGCACAACAGGGGGCGTCTCTGAAGCTTTCTTT
size: many; V: TRBV11-2; J: TRBJ1-1; D: -; CDR3: CASSPWWAFQAFF; DNA: TGTGCCAGCAGCCCTTGGTGGGCATTTCAAGCTTTCTTT
size: -; V: TRBV7-9; J: TRBJ2-2; D: TRBD1; CDR3: CASSLLGQGGGELFF; DNA: TGTGCCAGCAGCTTACTGGGACAGGGCGGCGGGGAGCTGTTTTTT
size: -; V: TRBV6-1; J: TRBJ2-1; D: -; CDR3: CASTVRGRDINEQFF; DNA: TGTGCCAGCACCGTCAGGGGACGCGATATCAATGAGCAGTTCTTC
size: -; V: TRBV29-1; J: TRBJ1-1; D: -; CDR3: CSVGRGDTEAFF; DNA: TGCAGCGTCGGGCGGGGGGACACTGAAGCTTTCTTT
size: -; V: TRBV20-1; J: TRBJ2-7; D: TRBD2; CDR3: CSATGLAGGSEQYF; DNA: TGCAGTGCCACGGGACTAGCGGGAGGAAGCGAGCAGTACTTC
size: many; V: TRBV5-1; J: TRBJ1-2; D: -; CDR3: CASSLDRDYGYTF; DNA: TGCGCCAGCAGCTTGGACAGGGACTATGGCTACACCTTC